The sequence of this T cell receptor (beta chain) was determined in a study of blood T cells in healthy people across ages. In the study overall: About one barcoded TCR beta cDNA was captured per two T cells. Study results and caveats: From one million sequenced T cells, diversity estimates were lower bounds. Roughly linear declines in TCR beta diversity per million T cells occurred with age.

With a J-beta primer mix and a sample-barcoded 5' primer, a second PCR ran about 7 to 11 cycles. TCRdb ran MiXCR on the 5' RACE reads and lists one entry per CDR3 protein. The sample includes 1.5 million to 2 million distinct CDR3 sequences, roughly 52% of them seen just once. This clonotype was found a few times. No antigen is known for it. The CDR3 loop spans 15 amino acids. V lost 6 bases and J lost 0; bases outside the gene matches: 8. Those donating, healthy Caucasian individuals from Russia, were aged about 6 to 100. The material sequenced was blood. This chain links TRBV12-3 or TRBV12-4 with TRBJ2-7; 7 bases align to TRBD2. This clonotype was obtained from a woman between 40 and 55 years old in good health. Written as DNA, the CDR3 is TGTGCCAGCAGAGCGGCGGGGGTCCGCTCCTACGAGCAGTACTTC. Its protein is CASRAAGVRSYEQYF.